This entry concerns a single T cell receptor beta chain. The antigen remains unidentified. The sample belongs to a study of T-cell memory formation after mild COVID-19. Amplification by 5'RACE using constant-segment primers produced TCR alpha and TCR beta cDNA libraries that carried sample barcodes and UMIs. TCRdb reprocessed the 5' RACE reads via MiXCR and lists one record per CDR3 protein. The table shows 210,000 or so distinct CDR3 sequences, with 15% to 20% occurring only once. Points from the study as a whole: Clones that contracted from day 15 to 85 were balanced CD4/CD8, while later expanders leaned CD4+.

The V gene end was trimmed by 0 bases and the J gene end by 15 bases; junction bases not matched to a gene: 12. Germline CDR1 SGHKS, CDR2 YYEKEE (reference sequence). The CDR3 has 14 residues. Sample: PBMCs or a T cell subset sorted from them (not recorded which). This receptor was identified in an adult woman who had mild COVID-19 (a few samples of this study predate the infection). Cell type and time point are not known. The chain links TRBV5-5 to TRBJ2-1, with 7 bases matching TRBD1. The CDR3 DNA reads TGTGCCAGCAGCTTGGCTCGACAGGGACAAGGTGGGTTCTTC. Translating it yields CASSLARQGQGGFF.